This T cell receptor beta chain was captured in a study of blood T cells in healthy people across ages. Germline values: CDR1 SGHDT, CDR2 YYEEEE. The CDR3 runs 12 residues. Together with a sample-barcoded 5' primer, a J-beta primer mix was included in a second PCR lasting roughly 7 to 11 cycles. TCRdb itself ran the 5' RACE reads through MiXCR, one entry per CDR3 protein. The table includes 760,000 or so distinct CDR3 sequences, around 25% detected once. This same sample was also taken into another study, of T cells of mothers and their children.

This TCR derives from a boy younger than 18 in good health. This rearrangement joins TRBV5-6 to TRBJ2-5; D gene uncertain. TRBJ2-1 matches the DNA end more closely, so the J call is doubtful. The sequencing input was blood. CDR3 region: CATQLLGNEQFF. The CDR3 DNA sequence: TGTGCCACCCAGCTACTTGGTAATGAGCAGTTCTTC.